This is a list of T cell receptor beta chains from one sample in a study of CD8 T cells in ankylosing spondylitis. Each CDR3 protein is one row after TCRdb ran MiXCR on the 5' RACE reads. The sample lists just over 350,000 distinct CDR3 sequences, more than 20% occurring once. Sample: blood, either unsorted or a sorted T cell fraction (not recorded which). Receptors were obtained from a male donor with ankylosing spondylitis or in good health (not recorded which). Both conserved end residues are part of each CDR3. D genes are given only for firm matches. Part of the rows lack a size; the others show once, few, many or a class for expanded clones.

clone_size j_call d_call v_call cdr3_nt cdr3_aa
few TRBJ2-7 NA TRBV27 TGTGCCAGCAGCCTCAAAAGCCCCTACGAGCAGTACTTC CASSLKSPYEQYF
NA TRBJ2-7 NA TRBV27 TGTGCCAGCAGTTTAGCAGGGGAACGCGAGCAGTACTTC CASSLAGEREQYF
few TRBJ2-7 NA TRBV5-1 TGCGCCAGCAGCGCTGGAAACTCCTACGAGCAGTACTTC CASSAGNSYEQYF
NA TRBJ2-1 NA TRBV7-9 TGTGCCAGCAGCTTAGCGGGACCGGACCTCGCGAATGAGCAGTTCTTC CASSLAGPDLANEQFF
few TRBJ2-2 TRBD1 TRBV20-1 TGCAGTGCCGGGACAGAGAACACCGGGGAGCTGTTTTTT CSAGTENTGELFF
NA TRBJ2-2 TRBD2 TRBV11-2 TGTGCCAGCAGCCCATTACCAGTTACTAGCGGGGAGAACACCGGGGAGCTGTTTTTT CASSPLPVTSGENTGELFF
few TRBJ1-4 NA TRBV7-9 TGTGCCAGCAGCTCCGGGCCTGGTGAAAAACTGTTTTTT CASSSGPGEKLFF
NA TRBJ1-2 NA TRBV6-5 TGTGCCAGCAGTTACTCGAGTTTCGGAGACTATGGCTACACCTTC CASSYSSFGDYGYTF
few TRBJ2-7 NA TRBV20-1 TGCAGTGCTACCCTGGGGGGGCGCATCTACGAGCAGTACTTC CSATLGGRIYEQYF
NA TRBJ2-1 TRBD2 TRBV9 TGTGCCAGCAGCCCCAGCGGGACTAGCGGGGGCCTCTACAATGAGCAGTTCTTC CASSPSGTSGGLYNEQFF
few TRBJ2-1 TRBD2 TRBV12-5 TGTGCTAGTGGTTTGAGTGGACTAGCGGGGCTTTACAATGAGCAGTTCTTC CASGLSGLAGLYNEQFF
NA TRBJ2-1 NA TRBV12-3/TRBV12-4 TGTGCCAGCAGGACCGCAGGGTCAGGTGAGCAGTTCTTC CASRTAGSGEQFF
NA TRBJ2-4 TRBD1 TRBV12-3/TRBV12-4 TGTGCCAGCAGTTCCCGGGACAGGGACTGGAGCATTCAGTACTTC CASSSRDRDWSIQYF
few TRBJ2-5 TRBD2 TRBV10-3 TGTGCCATCAGGAATCCTACTAGCGGGGGAGAAGAGACCCAGTACTTC CAIRNPTSGGEETQYF
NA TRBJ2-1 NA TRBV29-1 TGCAGCGTTGAAGTAGGTAGAAACAATGAGCAGTTCTTC CSVEVGRNNEQFF
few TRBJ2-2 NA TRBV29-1 TGCAGCGTTGCCGGGTCGGTCACCGGGGAGCTGTTTTTT CSVAGSVTGELFF
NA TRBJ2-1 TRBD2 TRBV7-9 TGTGCCAGCGGGCGGGGGGAGGAATCCTACAATGAGCAGTTCTTC CASGRGEESYNEQFF
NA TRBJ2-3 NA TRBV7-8 TGTGCCAGCAGCTTATCTGGACTACACACAGATACGCAGTATTTT CASSLSGLHTDTQYF
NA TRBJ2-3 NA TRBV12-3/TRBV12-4 TGTGCCAGCAGTCCCCCGGCTAGCGAGGGCACAGATACGCAGTATTTT CASSPPASEGTDTQYF
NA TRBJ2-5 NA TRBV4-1 TGCGCCAGCAGCCAAGCTCAGGGACAAGAGACCCAGTACTTC CASSQAQGQETQYF
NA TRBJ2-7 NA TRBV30 TGTGCCTGGAGTGTAAGTTTATCCTACGAGCAGTACTTC CAWSVSLSYEQYF
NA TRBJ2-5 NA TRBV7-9 TGTGCCAGCAGCAATATTGGGCGAGAAATTTTGGAGACCCAGTACTTC CASSNIGREILETQYF
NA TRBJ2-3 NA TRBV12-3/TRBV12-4 TGTGCCAGCAGTCAATGGCTAGCAGATACGCAGTATTTT CASSQWLADTQYF
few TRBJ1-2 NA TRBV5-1 TGCGCCAGCAGCTTGTGGGCAGAAACTAACTATGGCTACACCTTC CASSLWAETNYGYTF
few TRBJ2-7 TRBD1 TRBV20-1 TGCAGTGCTAGAGAACTCCCCGGGACAGGGCGGTACGAGCAGTACTTC CSARELPGTGRYEQYF
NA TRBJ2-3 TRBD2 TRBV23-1 TGCGCCAGCGGGTTAGACCGGACTAGCGGGGGACTTAGCACAGATACGCAGTATTTT CASGLDRTSGGLSTDTQYF
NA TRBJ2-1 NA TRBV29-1 TGCAGCGTCGAATCGTACAGGGCCGAGCAGTTCTTC CSVESYRAEQFF
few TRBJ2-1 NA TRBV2 TGTGCCAGCAGCGCAGAGCCTGGCGAGCAGTTCTTC CASSAEPGEQFF
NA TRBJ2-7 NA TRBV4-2 TGTGCCAGCAGCCCCTGCCCACAGACCCACGAGCAGTACTTC CASSPCPQTHEQYF
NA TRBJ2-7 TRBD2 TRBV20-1 TGCAGTGCCAACCCCTCTAGCGGCCTCTCCTACGAGCAGTACTTC CSANPSSGLSYEQYF
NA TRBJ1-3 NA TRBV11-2 TGTGCCAGCAGCTTACTCTATGACAGCTCTGGAAACACCATATATTTT CASSLLYDSSGNTIYF
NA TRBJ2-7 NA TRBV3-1 TGTGCCAGCAGCCAAGGGCGACAGACCTACGAGCAGTACTTC CASSQGRQTYEQYF
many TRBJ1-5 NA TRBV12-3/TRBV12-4 TGTGCCAGCAGTTTAGATGCTGGAGAGGCCCAGCATTTT CASSLDAGEAQHF
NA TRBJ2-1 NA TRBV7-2 TGTGCCAGCAGCTTCCTCGGAGGCTCCTACAATGAGCAGTTCTTC CASSFLGGSYNEQFF
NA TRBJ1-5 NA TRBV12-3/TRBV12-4 TGTGCCAGCAGTTTAGACTACAGGGTACAGCCCCAGCATTTT CASSLDYRVQPQHF
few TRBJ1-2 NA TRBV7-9 TGTGCCAGCAGCTCCGACAGCCTGTCTGTCACCTTC CASSSDSLSVTF
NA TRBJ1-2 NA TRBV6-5 TGTGCCAGCAGTTACTTGAACCCTAGCTTTGCTAACTATGGCTACACCTTC CASSYLNPSFANYGYTF
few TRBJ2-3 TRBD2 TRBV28 TGTGCCAGCAGCCTCCCCCCCTCTGGTAGCGGGGAAGACACAGATACGCAGTATTTT CASSLPPSGSGEDTDTQYF
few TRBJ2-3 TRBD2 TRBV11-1 TGTGCCAGCAGCTTAACCGGGACTAGCGGACGCACAGATACGCAGTATTTT CASSLTGTSGRTDTQYF
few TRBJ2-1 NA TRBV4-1 TGCGCCAGCAGCCAAGAGAGCGGAGGGGGCGGGAATGAGCAGTTCTTC CASSQESGGGGNEQFF